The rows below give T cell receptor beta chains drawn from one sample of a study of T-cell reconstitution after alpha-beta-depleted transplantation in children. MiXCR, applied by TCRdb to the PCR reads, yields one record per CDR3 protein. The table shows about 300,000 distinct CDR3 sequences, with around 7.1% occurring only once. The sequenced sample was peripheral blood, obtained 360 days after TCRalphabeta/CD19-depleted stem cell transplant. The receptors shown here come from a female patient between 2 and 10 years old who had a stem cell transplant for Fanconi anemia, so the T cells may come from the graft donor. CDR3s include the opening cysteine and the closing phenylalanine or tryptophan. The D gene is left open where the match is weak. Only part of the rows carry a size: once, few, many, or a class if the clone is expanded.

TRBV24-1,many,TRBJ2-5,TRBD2,CATSDPLTSEGETQYF,TGTGCCACCAGTGATCCTCTCACTAGCGAGGGAGAGACCCAGTACTTC
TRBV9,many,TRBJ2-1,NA,CASSVAGDYNEQFF,TGTGCCAGCAGCGTAGCAGGGGACTACAATGAGCAGTTCTTC
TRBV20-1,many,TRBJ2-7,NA,CSARNLYEQYF,TGCAGTGCTAGAAATTTATACGAGCAGTACTTC
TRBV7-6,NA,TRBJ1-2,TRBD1,CASSLGRGQPFNYGYTF,TGTGCCAGCAGCTTAGGCAGGGGGCAACCTTTCAACTATGGCTACACCTTC
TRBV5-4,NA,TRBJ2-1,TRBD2,CASSSGLATRSYNEQFF,TGTGCCAGCAGCTCCGGACTAGCTACACGTTCCTACAATGAGCAGTTCTTC
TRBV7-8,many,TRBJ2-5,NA,CASSLEQLGTQYF,TGTGCCAGCAGCTTAGAACAGTTAGGGACCCAGTACTTC
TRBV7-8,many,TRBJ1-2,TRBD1,CASTLNRGLGWGYTF,TGTGCCAGCACCCTCAACAGGGGGCTGGGTTGGGGCTACACCTTC
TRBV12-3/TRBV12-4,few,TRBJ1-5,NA,CASTPGTGNQPQHF,TGTGCCAGCACCCCCGGGACCGGCAATCAGCCCCAGCATTTT
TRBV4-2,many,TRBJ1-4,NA,CASSQGQFGGEKLFF,TGTGCCAGCAGCCAAGGACAGTTCGGGGGAGAAAAACTGTTTTTT
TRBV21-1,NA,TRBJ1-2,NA,CASSKERAGAYYGYTF,TGTGCCAGCAGCAAAGAAAGGGCAGGGGCGTACTATGGCTACACCTTC
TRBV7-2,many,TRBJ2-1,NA,CASSSLGGGDEQFF,TGTGCCAGCAGCTCTCTAGGGGGTGGGGATGAGCAGTTCTTC
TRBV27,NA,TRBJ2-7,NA,CASSLVMAGHEQYF,TGTGCCAGCAGTTTAGTAATGGCAGGGCACGAGCAGTACTTC
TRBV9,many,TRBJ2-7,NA,CASSAGMAYEQYF,TGTGCCAGCAGCGCAGGGATGGCCTACGAGCAGTACTTC
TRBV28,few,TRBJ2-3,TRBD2,CASSLYSSGSTDTQYF,TGTGCCAGCAGTTTATACTCTAGCGGGAGCACAGATACGCAGTATTTT